Shown below are 11 T cell receptor beta chains from a single sample sequenced in a study of blood T cell repertoires in COVID-19. Assay: immunoSEQ multiplex PCR; the TCRdb copy retains only in-frame clones and omits some. The table records nearly 350,000 clones, over 75% of them present only once. The sequencing input was PBMCs or T cells enriched from blood (not recorded which). The receptors were sampled from a woman aged 25 to 39 who had recovered from COVID-19.

In this sample, this clone turned up once. The J gene is TRBJ1-1, the V gene TRBV12-3 or TRBV12-4; 8 bases line up with TRBD1. This CDR3 has 13 residues. V lost 4 bases and J lost 4; bases outside the gene matches: 2. Here the CDR3 DNA reads TGTGCCAGCAGTTGGGGACAGGCCACTGAAGCTTTCTTT. It is translated as CASSWGQATEAFF.

The genes are TRBV7-6 and TRBJ2-1; 15 nucleotides agree with TRBD2. V shed 5 bases, J shed 2 bases, and the junction held 4 bases outside the gene matches. Germline V gene lookup returns CDR1 SGHVS and CDR2 FNYEAQ. The CDR3 spans 17 residues. The CDR3 spells CASSMRTSGGAYNEQFF. The DNA of the CDR3 is TGTGCCAGCAGCATGAGGACTAGCGGGGGGGCCTACAATGAGCAGTTCTTC.

This sequence joins TRBV10-3 and TRBJ1-5, with 8 bases fitting TRBD1. This CDR3 has 15 residues. Germline V gene sequence: CDR1 ENHRY, CDR2 SYGVKD. J was trimmed by 3 bases and V by 2 bases; bases with no gene match: 3. The CDR3 sequence is CAISEEDRANQPQHF. CDR3 DNA: TGTGCCATCAGTGAGGAGGACAGGGCCAATCAGCCCCAGCATTTT.

This chain connects TRBV7-9 to TRBJ2-7, with 9 bases that match TRBD1. CDR3 length equals 15 residues. V gave up 1 base and J gave up 5 bases; unmatched junction bases: 6. Germline CDR1 reads SEHNR; CDR2 reads FQNEAQ (reference sequence). Here the CDR3 DNA reads TGTGCCAGCAGCTTAGGTTACAGGGGGCGGCACGAGCAGTACTTC. Its translation is CASSLGYRGRHEQYF.

The chain links TRBV5-4 to TRBJ2-1; 14 bases agree with TRBD2. Germline CDR1 and CDR2: SGHNT and YYREEE (reference sequence). V trimming: 1 base; J trimming: 3 bases; junction bases outside the gene matches: 3. The CDR3 covers 17 residues. DNA for the CDR3: TGTGCCAGCAGCTTGTTCGGGACTAGCGGGGGCTACAATGAGCAGTTCTTC. This sequence encodes CASSLFGTSGGYNEQFF.

The chain joins TRBV5-4 to TRBJ1-1; 8 nucleotides align to TRBD1. Trimming removed 4 bases from V and 4 bases from J; junction bases left unmatched: 6. This CDR3 spans 14 amino acids. Germline V gene data show CDR1 as SGHNT and CDR2 as YYREEE (reference sequence). As DNA, the CDR3 is TGTGCCAGCAGCGCCCGACAGGGGAGCACTGAAGCTTTCTTT. It codes for CASSARQGSTEAFF.

The chain carries TRBV5-4 and TRBJ2-7; D uncertain. The CDR3 length is 15 residues. The V gene lost 0 bases and the J gene lost 4 bases, with 14 bases spanning the gap. Germline lookup yields CDR1 SGHNT and CDR2 YYREEE (reference sequence). The CDR3 protein is CASSLDGQTSYEQYF. CDR3 coding DNA: TGTGCCAGCAGCTTGGATGGCCAAACCTCATACGAGCAGTACTTC.

This clone was recorded only once. This rearrangement joins TRBV28 to TRBJ1-1; 10 nucleotides line up with TRBD1. The junction had 12 bases not matched to a gene; V was cut back by 7 bases and J by 4 bases. This CDR3 contains 16 residues. Germline CDR1 MDHEN, CDR2 SYDVKM. The CDR3 is CASTSPSTGGGTEAFF. The CDR3 nucleotides are TGTGCCAGCACCTCACCCTCGACAGGGGGCGGCACTGAAGCTTTCTTT.

V gene TRBV6-5 combines with J gene TRBJ1-3, with D possibly being TRBD1 (6 bases). With 8 bases removed from V and 0 bases from J, the gap between germline ends came to 14 bases. The germline CDR1 and CDR2 sequences are MNHEY and SVGAGI. This CDR3 region has 15 residues. In nucleotides, the CDR3 is TGTGCCAGCGCCGTTGACAGGAGCTCTGGAAACACCATATATTTT. It specifies CASAVDRSSGNTIYF.

This sequence joins TRBV11-2 and TRBJ2-3; D not resolved. CDR3 size: 15 residues. Deletions cut 2 bases from V and 1 base from J, with 10 bases between. Germline CDR1 reads SGHAT; CDR2 reads FQNNGV. CDR3 sequence (DNA): TGTGCCAGCAGCTTATATCACCAGGGCACAGATACGCAGTATTTT. Residues: CASSLYHQGTDTQYF. The full variable domain, with the rest looked up from reference TRBV11-2 and TRBJ2-3, is EAGVAQSPRYKIIEKRQSVAFWCNPISGHATLYWYQQILGQGPKLLIQFQNNGVVDDSQLPKDRFSAERLKGVDSTLKIQPAKLEDSAVYLCASSLYHQGTDTQYFGPGTRLTVL.

The rearrangement links TRBV28 to TRBJ1-4; 7 bases fit TRBD1. CDR3 size: 20 residues. V shed 5 bases, J shed 3 bases, and the junction held 21 bases outside the gene matches. Germline assignment: CDR1 MDHEN and CDR2 SYDVKM. The CDR3, as DNA: TGTGCCAGCAGTCCATCCACCGGACAGGCCCAGGGGGTCGCTAATGAAAAACTGTTTTTT. Protein product: CASSPSTGQAQGVANEKLFF.